Sequencing of this TCR beta chain was carried out in a study of T cell responses to AZD1222 COVID-19 vaccine. The wider study: Second-dose intervals near 4 or 12 weeks were combined. Study-wide results and caveats: Recipients of AZD1222 seropositive at baseline numbered only 6 or 7. Donor demographics were predominantly white British with a female majority; clonal diversity may be underestimated. Breadth and depth of Spike-specific TCRs rose after two AZD1222 doses.

Measured with immunoSEQ multiplex PCR; TCRdb has only the in-frame clones, and not every one. The table lists 110,000 to 150,000 clones, roughly nine tenths of them singletons. Details on this clone: Its target is not known.

This CDR3 comprises 12 residues. Per germline, CDR1 SGHRS and CDR2 YFSETQ. Trimming took 5 bases from V and 7 from J, leaving 10 bases between them. The receptor was derived from an adult in good health. This specimen consisted of peripheral blood, obtained on day 0 of AZD1222 vaccination. The chain recombines TRBV5-1 with TRBJ2-1, with D unclear. CDR3 loop: CASSPSANEQFF. In DNA form, the CDR3 reads TGCGCCAGCAGTCCATCGGCGAATGAGCAGTTCTTC. The full variable domain, its missing parts supplied by reference TRBV5-1 and TRBJ2-1, is KAGVTQTPRYLIKTRGQQVTLSCSPISGHRSVSWYQQTPGQGLQFLFEYFSETQRNKGNFPGRFSGRQFSNSRSEMNVSTLELGDSALYLCASSPSANEQFFGPGTRLTVL.